These T cell receptor beta chains were read from a single sample in a study of vaccination effects on CD4 cells after COVID-19. For these TCRs, the target antigens are not known. Data came from immunoSEQ multiplex PCR; TCRdb stores just in-frame clones and leaves some out. This sample carries tens of thousands of clones, 55% to 70% of them seen once, and the ten largest clones take approximately 8.9%. This sample comprised CD4+ T cells from PBMCs cultured with SARS-CoV-2 spike peptides, obtained after COVID-19 vaccination. The receptors originated from a human donor who received a COVID-19 vaccine. The CDR3 runs from the conserved cysteine through the conserved F or W. A D gene is named only where the DNA matches it firmly. A clone size is listed for some rows: how often the clone was seen (once, few, many), or a class if it is expanded.

.,TRBJ2-1,TRBV10-3,few,CAISDAGYSYNEQFF,TGTGCCATCAGTGATGCAGGATACTCCTACAATGAGCAGTTCTTC
.,TRBJ1-2,TRBV5-1,.,CASSLETGFYGYTF,TGCGCCAGCAGCTTGGAGACAGGATTCTATGGCTACACCTTC
TRBD2,TRBJ2-3,TRBV24-1,once,CATSDSGRADTQYF,TGTGCCACCAGTGATAGCGGGAGGGCCGATACGCAGTATTTT
TRBD1,TRBJ1-1,TRBV5-1,.,CASSYRDRGTEAFF,TGCGCCAGCAGTTACCGGGACAGGGGAACTGAAGCTTTCTTT
.,TRBJ2-2,TRBV19,.,CASSITVSNTGELFF,TGTGCCAGTAGTATAACTGTCTCGAACACCGGGGAGCTGTTTTTT
.,TRBJ2-2,TRBV6-4,once,CASSEGNTGELFF,TGTGCCAGCAGTGAAGGAAACACCGGGGAGCTGTTTTTT
TRBD2,TRBJ2-7,TRBV7-8,.,CASSLSQWVAGGPLSYEQYF,TGTGCCAGCAGCTTATCTCAGTGGGTAGCGGGAGGTCCTCTCTCCTACGAGCAGTACTTC
.,TRBJ1-5,TRBV30,once,CAWSGGPQPQHF,TGTGCCTGGAGTGGGGGGCCCCAGCCCCAGCATTTT
.,TRBJ1-1,TRBV5-1,medium-sized,CASSLVGGRVNTEAFF,TGCGCCAGCAGCTTGGTGGGGGGACGGGTGAACACTGAAGCTTTCTTT
TRBD2,TRBJ2-5,TRBV30,.,CAWSVGWTSGSRQETQYF,TGTGCCTGGAGTGTAGGGTGGACTAGCGGCTCGCGCCAAGAGACCCAGTACTTC
TRBD1,TRBJ2-2,TRBV5-5,.,CASSLTPQGMGTGELFF,TGTGCCAGCAGCTTGACCCCACAGGGGATGGGGACCGGGGAGCTGTTTTTT
TRBD2,TRBJ2-1,TRBV4-1,.,CASSQDPPGLASYEQFF,TGCGCCAGCAGCCAAGATCCCCCGGGACTAGCGTCATATGAGCAGTTCTTC
.,TRBJ2-7,TRBV5-1,few,CASSFNAISSYEQYF,TGCGCCAGCAGCTTTAACGCTATCAGCTCCTACGAGCAGTACTTC
TRBD1,TRBJ1-6,TRBV19,few,CASSTADWWTGRSPLHF,TGTGCCAGTAGCACCGCTGACTGGTGGACAGGGCGTTCACCCCTCCACTTT
TRBD1,TRBJ1-2,TRBV18,.,CASSPEGAGGYTF,TGTGCCAGCTCACCAGAGGGGGCTGGAGGCTACACCTTC
.,TRBJ2-7,TRBV27,.,CASLSSGNSYEQYF,TGTGCCAGCCTCTCTTCCGGGAACTCCTACGAGCAGTACTTC
.,TRBJ2-7,TRBV29-1,.,CSVGTHSYEQYF,TGCAGCGTAGGGACGCACTCCTACGAGCAGTACTTC
TRBD1,TRBJ1-1,TRBV5-1,.,CASSPDGQGNTEAFF,TGCGCCAGCAGCCCGGACGGACAGGGGAACACTGAAGCTTTCTTT
.,TRBJ2-2,TRBV7-2,.,CASSFFREAGELFF,TGTGCCAGCAGCTTTTTCAGGGAAGCCGGGGAGCTGTTTTTT